The 6 T cell receptor beta chains in this list originate from one sample, sequenced in a study of T-cell reconstitution after alpha-beta-depleted transplantation in children. Using unique molecular identifiers, the investigators prepared the TCRbeta library. Each CDR3 protein is one row after TCRdb ran MiXCR on the PCR reads. This repertoire shows fewer than 500,000 distinct CDR3 sequences, around two fifths found once; its top ten account for roughly a quarter. Source: PBMCs, taken before TCRalphabeta/CD19-depleted stem cell transplant. The receptors here all came from a girl aged 2-10 years with aplastic anemia, due to receive a stem cell transplant.

In DNA, the CDR3 is TGTGCCAGCAGCTCTGGACAGACTGGTTATAATTCACCCCTCCACTTT. Amino acid sequence: CASSSGQTGYNSPLHF. The chain combines TRBV7-2 with TRBJ1-6; D is perhaps TRBD1 (6 bases). The CDR3 sequence is 16 residues long. Germline V gene lookup returns CDR1 SGHTA and CDR2 FQGNSA. Trimming pared 4 bases from V and 4 bases from J, leaving 14 bases between.

This clonotype was found many times. This rearrangement joins TRBV11-2 to TRBJ1-1; 7 positions match TRBD1. Germline V gene sequence: CDR1 SGHAT, CDR2 FQNNGV. The J segment lost 4 bases and the V segment lost 11 bases, leaving 10 bases of the junction unmatched. This CDR3 region has 13 residues. The CDR3: CAGRQGTSTEAFF. The CDR3 DNA reads as TGTGCCGGCCGACAGGGAACGAGCACTGAAGCTTTCTTT.

This clonotype was observed a few times. The gene calls are TRBV29-1 and TRBJ2-5, with 11 bases that match TRBD2. V gave up 4 bases and J gave up 5 bases; unmatched junction bases: 6. Germline CDR1 is SQVTM and CDR2 is ANQGSEA. The length of the CDR3 is 14 residues. CDR3 region: CSVVAGGPGETQYF. The CDR3 bases are TGCAGCGTTGTAGCGGGAGGGCCGGGGGAGACCCAGTACTTC.

The gene calls are TRBV4-1 and TRBJ2-7, with no clear D. Per germline, CDR1 MGHRA and CDR2 YSYEKL. Trimming stripped 2 bases from V and 0 bases from J, with 11 bases between. The CDR3 runs 15 residues. The CDR3 loop reads CASSQTESSSYEQYF. The CDR3 DNA reads TGCGCCAGCAGCCAAACGGAATCGAGCTCCTACGAGCAGTACTTC.

This clonotype has a handful of counts. The rearrangement links TRBV29-1 to TRBJ2-7; perhaps D is TRBD1 or TRBD2 (7 bases each). The CDR3 has 13 amino acids. V gave up 7 bases and J gave up 0 bases, with 13 bases separating them. Germline V gene sequence: CDR1 SQVTM, CDR2 ANQGSEA. The CDR3 reads CSAQGGYSYEQYF. CDR3 nucleotide sequence: TGCAGCGCTCAGGGGGGGTACTCCTACGAGCAGTACTTC.

V usage is TRBV7-6 and J usage is TRBJ2-1; 9 nucleotides match TRBD2. Looked up from germline, CDR1 is SGHVS and CDR2 is FNYEAQ. V lost 5 bases to trimming and J lost 9 bases; unmatched junction nucleotides: 5. The CDR3 is 13 amino acids. The CDR3, as DNA: TGTGCCAGCAGCATAATAGCGGGGGTTGAGCAGTTCTTC. Amino acids: CASSIIAGVEQFF.